The present T cell receptor beta chain was sequenced within a study of T-cell reconstitution after alpha-beta-depleted transplantation in children. Whole-study results and caveats: Some patients' high day-60 TCRbeta diversity was attributed to recipient cells surviving conditioning. Approximately two months post-transplant, alpha-beta T cells reportedly originated from several hundred expanded graft clones.

This clonotype has ten or more counts. Its antigen is still unknown. Preparing the TCRbeta library involved the use of unique molecular identifiers. TCRdb redid the calling of the PCR reads with MiXCR, one entry per CDR3 protein. The profile covers around 5,600 distinct CDR3 sequences, with around 15% appearing a single time and 84% taken by the ten largest. Trimming pared 4 bases from V and 2 bases from J, leaving 13 bases between. CDR3 length: 15 amino acids. V usage is TRBV12-3 or TRBV12-4 and J usage is TRBJ2-3, with D perhaps TRBD2 (6 bases). Sequencing used PBMCs, mostly from graft donor cells, obtained 180 days after TCRalphabeta/CD19-depleted stem cell transplant. This TCR was recovered from a patient younger than 10 who had a stem cell transplant for inherited bone marrow failure, so the T cells may come from the graft donor. DNA for the CDR3: TGTGCCAGCAGTTACCGGGACTGGCCCACAGATACGCAGTATTTT. Protein: CASSYRDWPTDTQYF.